The entry below gives a single T cell receptor (beta chain) sequence along with its context. The treatment was: about 20 received Ad26.COV2.S at low or high dose, single or two shots; about 5 received placebo; per-sample allocation not given. Vaccine and placebo recipients were sampled on day 63 after the first injection. Adults aged 18-55 years in Boston included the donor. The vaccine antigen was prefusion-stabilized Wuhan SARS-CoV-2 spike. The sample originates from a study of Ad26.COV2.S vaccination and SARS-CoV-2 variants. TCRdb's table, derived via immunoSEQ multiplex PCR, lists solely in-frame clones and lacks some. The table records some 350,000 clones, around 83% of them present only once. Per germline, CDR1 SEHNR and CDR2 FQNEAQ (reference sequence). V was pared by 5 bases and J by 6 bases, with 14 bases of the junction left unmatched. The CDR3 is 16 amino acids.

The V call is TRBV7-9, the J call TRBJ2-7, with 9 bases lining up with TRBD2. The sample was peripheral blood, taken in a trial of Ad26.COV2.S vaccine versus placebo. The clonotype comes from a person aged 18 to 59 who received the Ad26.COV2.S COVID-19 vaccine or a placebo. CDR3 in amino acids: CASSPAPGTSIREQYF. As DNA, the CDR3 is TGTGCCAGCAGCCCGGCGCCGGGGACTAGCATTCGCGAGCAGTACTTC.